The clone carrying this T cell receptor (beta chain) was detected only once. This CDR3 is built from 13 residues. V was cut by 5 bases and J by 5 bases, with 12 bases left in between. Germline CDR1 SGHTA, CDR2 FQGNSA. This record belongs to a study of CD8 T cells in Susac syndrome. RNA amounts of roughly 0.5 to 1 ug underwent reverse transcription with random hexamers. One entry per CDR3 protein results from TCRdb running MiXCR on the immunoSEQ multiplex PCR reads. The sample has about 240,000 distinct CDR3 sequences, 90% to 96% seen once. The TCR sequence derives from a human donor with Susac syndrome. The V and J genes are TRBV7-2 and TRBJ2-5; no reliable D call. The sample comprised CD4+ T cells from PBMCs. DNA for the CDR3: TGTGCCAGCAGCCTACTTATCGGCGAGACCCAGTACTTC. Translated: CASSLLIGETQYF.